The entry that follows covers one T cell receptor (beta chain) sequence. Antigen: not known. The data are from a study of identical twins. Study results and caveats: Models predicted less out-of-frame TCR alpha sharing in monozygotic twins than was found. Zero-insertion analyses could be partly confounded by invariant MAIT and iNKT cells.

V lost 0 bases and J 2 bases, leaving 9 bases between the germline ends. The CDR3 runs to 15 residues. Looked up from germline, CDR1 is LGHDT and CDR2 is YNNKEL (reference sequence). TCRdb redid the calling of the 5' RACE reads with MiXCR, one entry per CDR3 protein. Found here are hundreds of thousands of distinct CDR3 sequences, roughly 12% of them singletons; the top ten hold roughly 1.6%. In addition, the sample was reused for a study of yellow fever vaccine responses in identical twins.

The chain carries TRBV3-1 and TRBJ2-3, with D uncertain. This receptor was identified in a woman under 30 in good health. Material: PBMCs. CDR3 sequence: CASSQDLRVTDTQYF. CDR3 nucleotide sequence: TGTGCCAGCAGCCAAGATCTGAGAGTCACAGATACGCAGTATTTT.